Listed below are T cell receptor beta chains from one sample, sequenced in a study of blood T cell repertoires in COVID-19. TCRdb's table, derived via immunoSEQ multiplex PCR, lists solely in-frame clones and lacks some. The table records 100,000 or so clones, 87% of them present only once. Specimen: peripheral blood. The receptors here all came from a man aged 25 to 45 in a cohort sampled during active COVID-19. The CDR3 runs from the conserved cysteine through the conserved F or W. The order of the fields is D gene, J gene, V gene, clone size, CDR3 DNA, CDR3 protein. A D gene is named only where the DNA matches it firmly. Clone size, where shown, is once, few, many, or a class for clones that have expanded.

d_call: -
j_call: TRBJ1-6
v_call: TRBV4-3
clone_size: -
cdr3_nt: TGCGCCAGCAGCCAGGAACTAGGGTGGGAGTATAATTCACCCCTCCACTTT
cdr3_aa: CASSQELGWEYNSPLHF

d_call: TRBD1
j_call: TRBJ1-1
v_call: TRBV6-5
clone_size: -
cdr3_nt: TGTGCCAGCCGGGACAGAAGTTTGAACACTGAAGCTTTCTTT
cdr3_aa: CASRDRSLNTEAFF

d_call: TRBD1
j_call: TRBJ2-1
v_call: TRBV6-5
clone_size: -
cdr3_nt: TGTGCCAGCAGTTCAGGGGGCTCCTACAATGAGCAGTTCTTC
cdr3_aa: CASSSGGSYNEQFF

d_call: TRBD1
j_call: TRBJ1-5
v_call: TRBV7-2
clone_size: -
cdr3_nt: TGTGCCAGTGGGGACAGCCTCAATCAGCCCCAGCATTTT
cdr3_aa: CASGDSLNQPQHF

d_call: TRBD2
j_call: TRBJ2-7
v_call: TRBV12-5
clone_size: -
cdr3_nt: TGTGCTAGTGGTTTGCCCCGAACTAGCGGCTTGGCCTACGAGCAGTACTTC
cdr3_aa: CASGLPRTSGLAYEQYF

d_call: TRBD1
j_call: TRBJ1-1
v_call: TRBV28
clone_size: -
cdr3_nt: TGTGCCAGCGCCCCTGGGACAGGGCGGGGAGCTTTCTTT
cdr3_aa: CASAPGTGRGAFF

d_call: TRBD1
j_call: TRBJ2-7
v_call: TRBV6-5
clone_size: -
cdr3_nt: TGTGCCAGCAGTTACTCAGGGGACAGTACCTACGAGCAGTACTTC
cdr3_aa: CASSYSGDSTYEQYF

d_call: TRBD2
j_call: TRBJ2-3
v_call: TRBV11-2
clone_size: -
cdr3_nt: TGTGCCAGCAGCCGTCAGACCGGGACTAGCGCAGATACGCAGTATTTT
cdr3_aa: CASSRQTGTSADTQYF

d_call: TRBD1
j_call: TRBJ1-5
v_call: TRBV6-6
clone_size: few
cdr3_nt: TGTGCCAGCAGTTATCCCGACAGGGCAGAGCCCCAGCATTTT
cdr3_aa: CASSYPDRAEPQHF

d_call: -
j_call: TRBJ2-4
v_call: TRBV29-1
clone_size: -
cdr3_nt: TGCAGCGTTGAGGGCCTTAATAACCGCATTCAGTACTTC
cdr3_aa: CSVEGLNNRIQYF

d_call: TRBD1
j_call: TRBJ1-4
v_call: TRBV6-5
clone_size: once
cdr3_nt: TGTGCCAGCAGTTACTCAACGGGACAGGGGGCGGAAAAACTGTTTTTT
cdr3_aa: CASSYSTGQGAEKLFF

d_call: -
j_call: TRBJ1-1
v_call: TRBV5-1
clone_size: -
cdr3_nt: TGCGCCAGCAGCTTGAGGTCCGGGATTAGCGTGAACACTGAAGCTTTCTTT
cdr3_aa: CASSLRSGISVNTEAFF

d_call: TRBD1
j_call: TRBJ1-1
v_call: TRBV19
clone_size: once
cdr3_nt: TGTGCCAGTAGCCCCTTGAACAGGGGGCAAGCTTTCTTT
cdr3_aa: CASSPLNRGQAFF

d_call: -
j_call: TRBJ2-3
v_call: TRBV7-9
clone_size: -
cdr3_nt: TGTGCCAGCAGCTTACGGGGAATCTCTAGCACAGATACGCAGTATTTT
cdr3_aa: CASSLRGISSTDTQYF

d_call: TRBD1
j_call: TRBJ2-7
v_call: TRBV5-1
clone_size: -
cdr3_nt: TGCGCCAGCAGCAGCGGACAGGCCCTCGGCCTTCCGGACGAGCAGTACTTC
cdr3_aa: CASSSGQALGLPDEQYF